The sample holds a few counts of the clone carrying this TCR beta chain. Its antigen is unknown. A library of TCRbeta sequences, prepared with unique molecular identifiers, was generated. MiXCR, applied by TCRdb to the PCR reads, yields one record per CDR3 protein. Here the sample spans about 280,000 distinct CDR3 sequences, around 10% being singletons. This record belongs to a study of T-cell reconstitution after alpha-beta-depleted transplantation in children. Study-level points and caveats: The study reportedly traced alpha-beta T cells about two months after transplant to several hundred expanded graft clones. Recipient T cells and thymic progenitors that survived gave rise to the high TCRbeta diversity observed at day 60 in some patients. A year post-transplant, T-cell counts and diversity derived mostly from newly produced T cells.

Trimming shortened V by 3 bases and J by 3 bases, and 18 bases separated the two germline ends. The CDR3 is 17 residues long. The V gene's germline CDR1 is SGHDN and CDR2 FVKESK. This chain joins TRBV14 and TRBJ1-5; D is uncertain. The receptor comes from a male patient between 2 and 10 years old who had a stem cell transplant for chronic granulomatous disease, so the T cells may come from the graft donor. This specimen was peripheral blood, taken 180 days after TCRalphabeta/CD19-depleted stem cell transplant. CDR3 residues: CASSQYPGGDHNQPQHF. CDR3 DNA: TGTGCCAGCAGCCAGTACCCCGGCGGAGATCACAATCAGCCCCAGCATTTT.